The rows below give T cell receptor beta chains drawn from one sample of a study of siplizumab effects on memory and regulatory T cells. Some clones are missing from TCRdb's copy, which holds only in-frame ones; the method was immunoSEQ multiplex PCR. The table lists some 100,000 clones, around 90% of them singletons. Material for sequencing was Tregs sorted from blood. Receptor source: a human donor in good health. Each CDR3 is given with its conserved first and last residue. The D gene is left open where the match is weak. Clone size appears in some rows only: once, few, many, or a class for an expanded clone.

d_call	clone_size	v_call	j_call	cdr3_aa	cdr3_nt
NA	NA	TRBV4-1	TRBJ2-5	CASSQTRGVGETQYF	TGCGCCAGCAGCCAAACCAGGGGGGTTGGAGAGACCCAGTACTTC
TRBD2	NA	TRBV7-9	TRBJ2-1	CASSTPTRTSGRLNEQFF	TGTGCCAGCAGCACCCCGACCCGGACTAGCGGTAGGTTGAATGAGCAGTTCTTC
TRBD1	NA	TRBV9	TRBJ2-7	CASSSAGTGSREQYF	TGTGCCAGCAGTTCGGCCGGGACAGGGTCCCGCGAGCAGTACTTC
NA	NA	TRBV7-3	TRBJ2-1	CASSVAWGSYNEQFF	TGTGCCAGCAGCGTCGCCTGGGGGTCCTACAATGAGCAGTTCTTC
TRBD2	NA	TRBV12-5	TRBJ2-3	CASGLVPRGVFADTQYF	TGTGCTAGTGGTTTGGTCCCCCGGGGGGTGTTCGCAGATACGCAGTATTTT
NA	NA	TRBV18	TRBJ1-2	CASSPLTPMAVRLYGYTF	TGTGCCAGCTCACCACTAACCCCAATGGCAGTGAGACTCTATGGCTACACCTTC
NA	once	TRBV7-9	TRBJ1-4	CASSSSGGEKLFF	TGTGCCAGCAGCTCATCGGGGGGAGAAAAACTGTTTTTT
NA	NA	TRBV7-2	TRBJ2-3	CASSLTASTDTQYF	TGTGCCAGCAGCTTAACGGCTAGCACAGATACGCAGTATTTT
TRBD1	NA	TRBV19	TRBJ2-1	CASRKTGTGIGHNEQFF	TGTGCCAGTAGAAAGACCGGGACAGGAATTGGACACAATGAGCAGTTCTTC
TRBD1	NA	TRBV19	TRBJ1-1	CASSIRDSRTEAFF	TGTGCCAGTAGTATTCGGGACAGCCGCACTGAAGCTTTCTTT
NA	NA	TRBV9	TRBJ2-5	CASSEEVFGGVDETQYF	TGTGCCAGCAGCGAGGAGGTTTTCGGGGGAGTGGATGAGACCCAGTACTTC
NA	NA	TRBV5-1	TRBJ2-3	CASSLQVQSTDTQYF	TGCGCCAGCAGCTTACAGGTCCAAAGCACAGATACGCAGTATTTT
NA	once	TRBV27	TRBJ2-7	CASSLRLDSFHEQYF	TGTGCCAGCAGTTTAAGACTAGACTCGTTCCACGAGCAGTACTTC
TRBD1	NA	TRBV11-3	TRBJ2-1	CASSLQGATYNEQFF	TGTGCCAGCAGCTTACAGGGGGCCACCTACAATGAGCAGTTCTTC
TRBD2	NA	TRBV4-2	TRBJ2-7	CASSQGKTSGRALYEQYF	TGTGCCAGCAGCCAAGGGAAGACTAGCGGGAGGGCCCTCTACGAGCAGTACTTC
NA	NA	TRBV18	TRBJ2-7	CASSLPLTYEQYF	TGTGCCAGCTCACTCCCCCTGACCTACGAGCAGTACTTC
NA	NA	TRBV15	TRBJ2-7	CATSREGPGWDEQYF	TGTGCCACCAGCAGAGAAGGCCCTGGATGGGACGAGCAGTACTTC
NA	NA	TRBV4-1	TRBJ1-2	CASSQDLQRVRVNYGYTF	TGCGCCAGCAGCCAAGATTTACAGCGGGTCAGGGTAAACTATGGCTACACCTTC
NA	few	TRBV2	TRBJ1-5	CASAVGSLGNQPQHF	TGTGCCAGCGCCGTGGGTAGCTTAGGCAATCAGCCCCAGCATTTT
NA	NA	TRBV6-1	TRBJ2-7	CASSVTELYEQYF	TGTGCCAGCAGTGTAACGGAACTCTACGAGCAGTACTTC
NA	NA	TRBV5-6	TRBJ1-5	CASSSVTLGQPQHF	TGTGCCAGCAGCTCGGTTACACTGGGACAGCCCCAGCATTTT
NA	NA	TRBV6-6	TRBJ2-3	CASRPPGGSTDTQYF	TGTGCCAGCAGGCCGCCCGGGGGCTCCACAGATACGCAGTATTTT